In this sample, the clone carrying this T cell receptor beta chain turned up a few times. What it recognizes is unknown. The sample comes from a study of response to subunit inactivated influenza vaccine. Study findings and constraints: That few new T cells are recruited by each seasonal influenza vaccination was the authors' suggestion.

The germline CDR1 and CDR2 sequences are KGHSH and LQKENI. J was trimmed by 4 bases and V by 0 bases; bases with no gene match: 6. CDR3 length: 16 amino acids. TCRdb processed the RT-PCR reads anew with MiXCR; each CDR3 protein has one entry. This table has around 650,000 distinct CDR3 sequences, around 14% appearing once. The V and J genes are TRBV18 and TRBJ2-1; the match to TRBD1 covers 7 bases. The specimen was PBMCs from blood, collected 11 to 12 days after vaccination. This clonotype was sampled from a man in his fifties or sixties who received an inactivated influenza vaccine. CDR3 coding DNA: TGTGCCAGCTCACCACCGGCGACAGGGATATACAATGAGCAGTTCTTC. Protein product: CASSPPATGIYNEQFF.